Given below is one T cell receptor (beta chain) in context. Its antigen is undetermined. PCR amplification relied on 60 Vbeta primers (plus 13 Jbeta primers). The repertoire was sequenced with immunoSEQ multiplex PCR; TCRdb's copy has only in-frame clones and lacks some. The table lists 100,000 or so clones, roughly 76% of them singletons, with less than 4% in the top ten. The germline V gene encodes CDR1 MNHEY and CDR2 SVGAGI. CDR3 length: 14 residues. Trimming took 0 bases from V and 7 from J, leaving 12 bases between them. The sample belongs to a study of cytomegalovirus exposure and HLA in healthy donors. Study results and caveats: The availability of immune exposure information extended only to CMV serostatus. Presence/absence analyses supposed approximately even sequencing depth among donors. The listing of approximately 160 TCR beta chains classed them as cytomegalovirus-associated.

The sequenced sample was PBMCs. This chain uses TRBV6-5 with TRBJ1-1; D possibly corresponds to TRBD1 (5 bases). The origin of this receptor is a man aged 40-49 years in good health and CMV-seronegative. CDR3 DNA sequence: TGTGCCAGCAGTTACTCCGGAGGGGCCCTTGAAGCTTTCTTT. It encodes CASSYSGGALEAFF.